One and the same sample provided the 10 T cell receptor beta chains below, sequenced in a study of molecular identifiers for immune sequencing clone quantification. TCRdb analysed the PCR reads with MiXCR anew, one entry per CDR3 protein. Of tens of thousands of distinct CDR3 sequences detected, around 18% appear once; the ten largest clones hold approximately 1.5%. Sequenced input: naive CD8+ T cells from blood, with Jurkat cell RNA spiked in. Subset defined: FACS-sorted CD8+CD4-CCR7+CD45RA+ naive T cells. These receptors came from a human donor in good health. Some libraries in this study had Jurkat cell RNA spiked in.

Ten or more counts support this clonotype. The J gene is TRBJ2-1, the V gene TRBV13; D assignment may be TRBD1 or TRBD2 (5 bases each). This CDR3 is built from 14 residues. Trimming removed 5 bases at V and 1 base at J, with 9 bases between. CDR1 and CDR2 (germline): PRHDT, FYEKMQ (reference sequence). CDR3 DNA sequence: TGTGCCAGCAGCGCAGGGAGTTCCTACAATGAGCAGTTCTTC. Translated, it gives CASSAGSSYNEQFF.

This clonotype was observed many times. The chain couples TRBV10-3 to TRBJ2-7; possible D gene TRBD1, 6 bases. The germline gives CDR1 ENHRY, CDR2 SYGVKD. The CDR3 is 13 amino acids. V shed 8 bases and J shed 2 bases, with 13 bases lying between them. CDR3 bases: TGTGCCATCTCTCAGGGGTCCACCTACGAGCAGTACTTC. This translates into CAISQGSTYEQYF.

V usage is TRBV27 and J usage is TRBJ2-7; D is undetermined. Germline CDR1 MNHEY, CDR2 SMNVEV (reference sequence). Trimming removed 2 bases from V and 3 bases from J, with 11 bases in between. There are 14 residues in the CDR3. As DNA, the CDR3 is TGTGCCAGCAGTTTACCCGGGCAGAACTACGAGCAGTACTTC. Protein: CASSLPGQNYEQYF.

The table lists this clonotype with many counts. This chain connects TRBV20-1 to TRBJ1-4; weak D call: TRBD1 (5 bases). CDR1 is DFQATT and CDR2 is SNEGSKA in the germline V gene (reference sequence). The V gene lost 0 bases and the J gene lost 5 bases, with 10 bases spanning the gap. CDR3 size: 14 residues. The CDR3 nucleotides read TGCAGTGCTAGAGATCGACAGAACAATGAAAAACTGTTTTTT. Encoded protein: CSARDRQNNEKLFF.

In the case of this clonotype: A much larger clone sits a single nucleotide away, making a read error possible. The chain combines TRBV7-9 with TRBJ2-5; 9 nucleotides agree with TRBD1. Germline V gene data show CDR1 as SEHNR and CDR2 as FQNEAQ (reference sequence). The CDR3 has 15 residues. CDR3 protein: CASGFTGGDQETQYF. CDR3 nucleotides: TGTGCCAGCGGCTTCACAGGGGGCGACCAAGAGACCCAGTACTTC.

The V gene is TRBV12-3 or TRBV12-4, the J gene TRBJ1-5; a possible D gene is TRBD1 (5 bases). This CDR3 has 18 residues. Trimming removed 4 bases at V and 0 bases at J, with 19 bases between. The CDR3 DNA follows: TGTGCCAGCAGTTGGGGCTCCGGGCGCCCGGGTAGCAATCAGCCCCAGCATTTT. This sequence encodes CASSWGSGRPGSNQPQHF.

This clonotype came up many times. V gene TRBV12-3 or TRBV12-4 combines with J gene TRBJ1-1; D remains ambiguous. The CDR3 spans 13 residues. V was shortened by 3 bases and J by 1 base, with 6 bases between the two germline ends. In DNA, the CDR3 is TGTGCCAGCAGTTTTGATACGAACACTGAAGCTTTCTTT. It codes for CASSFDTNTEAFF.

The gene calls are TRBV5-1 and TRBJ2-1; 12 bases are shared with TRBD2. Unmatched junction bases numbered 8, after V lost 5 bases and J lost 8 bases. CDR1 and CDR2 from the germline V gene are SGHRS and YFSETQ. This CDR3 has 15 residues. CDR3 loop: CASRVTSGSGYEQFF. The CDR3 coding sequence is TGCGCCAGCAGGGTGACTAGCGGGAGCGGATATGAGCAGTTCTTC.

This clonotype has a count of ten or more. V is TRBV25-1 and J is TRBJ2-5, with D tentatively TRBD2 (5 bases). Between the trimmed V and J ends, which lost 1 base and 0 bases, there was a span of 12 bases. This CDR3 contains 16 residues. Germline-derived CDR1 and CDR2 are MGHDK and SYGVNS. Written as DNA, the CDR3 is TGTGCCAGCAGTGAATTTCGAGCGGCCCACCAAGAGACCCAGTACTTC. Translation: CASSEFRAAHQETQYF.

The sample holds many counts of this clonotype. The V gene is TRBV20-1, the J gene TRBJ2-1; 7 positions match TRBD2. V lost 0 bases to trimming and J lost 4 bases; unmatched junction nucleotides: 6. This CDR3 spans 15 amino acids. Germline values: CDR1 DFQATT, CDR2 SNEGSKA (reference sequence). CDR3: CSARDPGLNYNEQFF. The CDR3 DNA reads TGCAGTGCTAGAGATCCGGGACTAAATTACAATGAGCAGTTCTTC.